The 16 T cell receptor beta chains given below trace back to one sample, sequenced in a study of shared clonotypes between healthy human individuals. TCRdb's table, derived via immunoSEQ multiplex PCR, lists solely in-frame clones and lacks some. This sample has around 990,000 clones, with 77% found just once. Sequencing was done on a sample of memory CD4+ T cells from PBMCs. Noted subset: CD45RA-negative fraction. Every receptor here comes from a young man in good health. Some clones in this sample may be carry-over from other donors' samples.

The chain joins TRBV19 to TRBJ1-1; D possibly corresponds to TRBD1 (5 bases). The germline V gene encodes CDR1 LNHDA and CDR2 SQIVND (reference sequence). The CDR3 is 17 residues long. Between the trimmed V and J ends, which lost 4 bases and 3 bases, there was a span of 21 bases. In nucleotides, the CDR3 is TGTGCCAGTAGTAGCAGGGATGGCATAAGCAAGGACACTGAAGCTTTCTTT. It specifies CASSSRDGISKDTEAFF.

V usage is TRBV5-1 and J usage is TRBJ2-5; TRBD2 matches at 7 bases. The germline V gene has CDR1 SGHRS and CDR2 YFSETQ. V lost 3 bases, J lost 4 bases, and 12 bases stayed unmatched. CDR3 size: 16 residues. In DNA, the CDR3 is TGCGCCAGCAGCTATAATAGCGGAAGGGAGGGAGAGACCCAGTACTTC. As protein: CASSYNSGREGETQYF.

The chain carries TRBV9 and TRBJ2-7; 14 bases are shared with TRBD2. V trimming: 7 bases; J trimming: 4 bases; junction bases outside the gene matches: 7. Germline V gene data show CDR1 as SGDLS and CDR2 as YYNGEE. The CDR3 runs to 15 residues. The CDR3 DNA follows: TGTGCCAGCGGAGGGGGGACTAGCGGGAGTTACGAGCAGTACTTC. Translating gives CASGGGTSGSYEQYF.

V and J are TRBV5-1 and TRBJ2-2; maybe TRBD1 (5 bases). Between the trimmed V and J ends, which lost 4 bases and 5 bases, there was a span of 9 bases. This CDR3 is 13 amino acids long. The germline V gene encodes CDR1 SGHRS and CDR2 YFSETQ. The CDR3 spells CASSARQTGELFF. The CDR3, as DNA: TGCGCCAGCAGCGCCCGACAGACCGGGGAGCTGTTTTTT.

Only a few counts were recorded for this clone. This sequence joins TRBV5-1 and TRBJ2-3; D is ambiguous. V was shortened by 6 bases and J by 1 base, with 9 bases between the two germline ends. Germline V CDR1 and CDR2: SGHRS, YFSETQ. The CDR3 extends over 13 amino acids. The CDR3 bases are TGCGCCAGCACCCGCCCGGGCACAGATACGCAGTATTTT. Protein: CASTRPGTDTQYF.

V gene TRBV6-1 combines with J gene TRBJ1-4; D is possibly TRBD1 (5 bases). Germline V gives CDR1 MNHNS, CDR2 SASEGT. The V and J ends lost 3 bases and 8 bases respectively, with 13 bases between them. The CDR3 consists of 14 residues. The CDR3 DNA sequence: TGTGCCAGCAGTGACCCAGGGCTTCGCGAAAAACTGTTTTTT. Translation gives CASSDPGLREKLFF.

This clone was recorded many times. The chain has TRBV27 and TRBJ2-2; D perhaps matches TRBD1 (5 bases). CDR3 length equals 16 residues. CDR1 and CDR2 from the germline V gene are MNHEY and SMNVEV (reference sequence). The V gene lost 5 bases and the J gene lost 2 bases, with 15 bases spanning the gap. The CDR3 sequence: CASSVVPDTNTGELFF. CDR3 DNA sequence: TGTGCCAGCAGTGTGGTCCCGGACACAAACACCGGGGAGCTGTTTTTT.

J is TRBJ2-3 and V is TRBV6-4; the D is unclear. Per the germline V gene, CDR1 is MRHNA and CDR2 is SNTAGT. There are 14 residues in the CDR3. Trimming took 3 bases from V and 0 from J, leaving 7 bases between them. Here the CDR3 DNA reads TGTGCCAGCAGTGAAGATGCTAGCACAGATACGCAGTATTTT. Its protein product is CASSEDASTDTQYF.

The chain combines TRBV11-2 with TRBJ2-5; D uncertain. The germline V and J ends were trimmed by 4 bases and 5 bases, with 17 bases remaining between them. Germline assignment: CDR1 SGHAT and CDR2 FQNNGV. This CDR3 spans 15 amino acids. The CDR3 DNA sequence: TGTGCCAGCAGCTCTGAACCGGGCCCGTGGGAGACCCAGTACTTC. Its translation is CASSSEPGPWETQYF.

The V gene is TRBV15, the J gene TRBJ2-5; the D is unclear. Deletions cut 4 bases from V and 3 bases from J, with 6 bases between. The germline CDR1 and CDR2 sequences are LNHNV and YYDKDF (reference sequence). The CDR3 has 12 amino acids. The CDR3 coding sequence is TGTGCCACCAGCAAATCCGAAGAGACCCAGTACTTC. Translated: CATSKSEETQYF.

The chain combines TRBV25-1 with TRBJ2-7; no firm D call. CDR3 size: 15 residues. Germline V gene data show CDR1 as MGHDK and CDR2 as SYGVNS. Between the trimmed V and J ends, which lost 6 bases and 0 bases, there was a span of 15 bases. The CDR3, as DNA: TGTGCCAGCAGCCCGGAAGGAATAACCTCCTACGAGCAGTACTTC. Translating it yields CASSPEGITSYEQYF.

Comment on this clone: A much larger clonotype is one base distant, so this may be a read error. The sample carries other DNA sequences with the same CDR3. CDR3 sequence: CASSPPPIQGMGGYTF. As DNA, the CDR3 is TGTGCCAGTTCACCACCCCCAATCCAGGGGATGGGAGGCTACACCTTC. The chain joins TRBV18 to TRBJ1-2; a possible D gene is TRBD1 (6 bases). This CDR3 has 16 residues. Germline V gives CDR1 KGHSH, CDR2 LQKENI.

With regard to this clone: Other DNA sequences in the sample encode the same CDR3. This chain links TRBV2 with TRBJ2-5; 8 positions match TRBD1. Unmatched junction bases numbered 9, after V lost 4 bases and J lost 5 bases. This CDR3 contains 15 residues. Germline V gene lookup returns CDR1 SNHLY and CDR2 FYNNEI. The CDR3 DNA reads TGTGCCAGCAGTGTAAACCCCCGACAGGGGGAGACCCAGTACTTC. Translated: CASSVNPRQGETQYF.

Written as DNA, the CDR3 is TGTGCCAGCAGTCCAGGAACAGGGTGGAACATTCAGTACTTC. It encodes CASSPGTGWNIQYF. The chain has TRBV28 and TRBJ2-4; a weak D match, TRBD1 (6 bases). V lost 5 bases and J 7 bases, leaving 15 bases between the germline ends. Germline CDR1 MDHEN, CDR2 SYDVKM. This CDR3 contains 14 residues.

This clone was counted at least ten times. This chain connects TRBV10-3 to TRBJ2-5; a possible D gene is TRBD2 (6 bases). Germline V gives CDR1 ENHRY, CDR2 SYGVKD. The CDR3 spans 12 residues. V lost 3 bases and J lost 4, with 6 bases in between. As DNA, the CDR3 is TGTGCCATCAGTGACGGGGGAGAGACCCAGTACTTC. Its protein is CAISDGGETQYF.

The rearrangement links TRBV7-8 to TRBJ1-4, with D perhaps TRBD1 (6 bases). CDR3 length: 15 amino acids. Trimming stripped 4 bases from V and 4 bases from J, with 13 bases between. Germline-derived CDR1 and CDR2 are SGHVS and FQNEAQ. The DNA for the CDR3 is TGTGCCAGCAGCTCCCTACAGGGACTTAATGAAAAACTGTTTTTT. Encoded protein: CASSSLQGLNEKLFF.